This T cell receptor (beta chain) came from a study of T cells after yellow fever vaccination. The study made its TCR cDNA through 5'RACE template switching. That step introduced a universal primer site along with UMIs. TCRdb ran MiXCR on the 5' RACE reads and lists one entry per CDR3 protein. This table holds approximately 170,000 distinct CDR3 sequences, approximately 11% found once. This clonotype came up a few times. Its matching antigen is unknown. The CDR3 covers 12 residues. Trimming removed 3 bases from V and 5 bases from J, with 7 bases in between. General study results and limits: Only a minor proportion of clonotypes was detected across both CD4 and CD8 compartments. It was a weaker secondary response, yet one that peaked faster, at day 5 versus 15.

This receptor was obtained from a man aged 18 to 35 who received the YFV17D yellow fever vaccine. Sequencing was performed on CD8+ T cells sorted from PBMCs, taken 15 days after the yellow fever booster vaccination. This chain joins TRBV12-3 or TRBV12-4 and TRBJ2-5, with D perhaps TRBD2 (5 bases). The CDR3 nucleotides are TGTGCCAGCAGTTTCTCGGGGGAGACCCAGTACTTC. As protein: CASSFSGETQYF.